A selection of T cell receptor beta chains follows, all from one sample in a study of shared clonotypes between healthy human individuals. Sequenced by immunoSEQ multiplex PCR; TCRdb stores in-frame clones only, minus some. Here the sample spans 2 million to 3 million clones, under 95% being singletons. The sample was naive CD4+ T cells from PBMCs. The receptor set was obtained from a man younger than 30 in good health. Some clones in this sample may be carry-over from other donors' samples. Each CDR3 is given with its conserved first and last residue. The D gene is left open where the match is weak. Expanded clones are given a class, and other clones once, few, many or no size at all.

d_gene: NA
abundance: NA
v_gene: TRBV30
j_gene: TRBJ1-2
CDR3aa: CAWSVQLPYGYTF
CDR3nt: TGTGCCTGGAGTGTACAGTTGCCATATGGCTACACCTTC

d_gene: TRBD1
abundance: NA
v_gene: TRBV28
j_gene: TRBJ2-7
CDR3aa: CASSGSRGSIYEQYF
CDR3nt: TGTGCCAGCAGTGGCTCCAGGGGGTCTATCTACGAGCAGTACTTC

d_gene: NA
abundance: NA
v_gene: TRBV5-1
j_gene: TRBJ2-1
CDR3aa: CASSFDLYNEQFF
CDR3nt: TGCGCCAGCAGCTTCGACCTATACAATGAGCAGTTCTTC

d_gene: NA
abundance: NA
v_gene: TRBV5-1
j_gene: TRBJ2-5
CDR3aa: CASSLRGQETQYF
CDR3nt: TGCGCCAGCAGCTTGAGGGGGCAAGAGACCCAGTACTTC

d_gene: NA
abundance: NA
v_gene: TRBV28
j_gene: TRBJ1-2
CDR3aa: CAGGSRLYGYTF
CDR3nt: TGTGCCGGAGGATCTCGGCTCTATGGCTACACCTTC

d_gene: NA
abundance: NA
v_gene: TRBV27
j_gene: TRBJ1-5
CDR3aa: CASSLIRSNQPQHF
CDR3nt: TGTGCCAGCAGCTTAATTCGGAGCAATCAGCCCCAGCATTTT

d_gene: TRBD1
abundance: NA
v_gene: TRBV30
j_gene: TRBJ2-3
CDR3aa: CAWSPGQATDTQYF
CDR3nt: TGTGCCTGGAGTCCAGGACAGGCCACAGATACGCAGTATTTT

d_gene: NA
abundance: NA
v_gene: TRBV5-4
j_gene: TRBJ2-3
CDR3aa: CASTRSAEGQGDTQYF
CDR3nt: TGTGCCAGCACCCGGTCAGCGGAGGGGCAGGGAGATACGCAGTATTTT

d_gene: TRBD2
abundance: NA
v_gene: TRBV7-9
j_gene: TRBJ2-7
CDR3aa: CASSRTSGRLYEQYF
CDR3nt: TGTGCCAGCAGCCGCACTAGCGGGAGGCTCTACGAGCAGTACTTC

d_gene: NA
abundance: NA
v_gene: TRBV5-1
j_gene: TRBJ1-1
CDR3aa: CASSEAGLAEAFF
CDR3nt: TGCGCCAGCAGCGAAGCAGGGTTGGCTGAAGCTTTCTTT

d_gene: NA
abundance: NA
v_gene: TRBV28
j_gene: TRBJ1-2
CDR3aa: CASSLGGQRPYGYTF
CDR3nt: TGTGCCAGCAGTTTAGGAGGTCAGAGACCCTATGGCTACACCTTC

d_gene: TRBD1
abundance: NA
v_gene: TRBV28
j_gene: TRBJ1-2
CDR3aa: CASSDRTGRYGYTF
CDR3nt: TGTGCCAGCAGTGATAGGACAGGGCGGTACGGCTACACCTTC

d_gene: TRBD2
abundance: NA
v_gene: TRBV27
j_gene: TRBJ2-1
CDR3aa: CASSERTSGSWEYNEQFF
CDR3nt: TGTGCCAGCAGTGAACGAACTAGCGGGAGTTGGGAGTACAATGAGCAGTTCTTC

d_gene: TRBD1
abundance: NA
v_gene: TRBV18
j_gene: TRBJ1-1
CDR3aa: CASSPGTGNEAFF
CDR3nt: TGTGCCAGCTCACCCGGGACAGGGAATGAAGCTTTCTTT

d_gene: NA
abundance: NA
v_gene: TRBV6-5
j_gene: TRBJ1-2
CDR3aa: CASSRQAALGGYTF
CDR3nt: TGTGCCAGCAGTCGACAGGCCGCCTTAGGTGGCTACACCTTC

d_gene: NA
abundance: NA
v_gene: TRBV7-3
j_gene: TRBJ2-3
CDR3aa: CASSPGQGGDTQYF
CDR3nt: TGTGCCAGCAGCCCGGGACAAGGGGGAGATACGCAGTATTTT

d_gene: NA
abundance: NA
v_gene: TRBV7-9
j_gene: TRBJ2-1
CDR3aa: CASSLVRPYLNEQFF
CDR3nt: TGTGCCAGCAGCTTAGTGAGACCGTACCTAAATGAGCAGTTCTTC

d_gene: TRBD1
abundance: NA
v_gene: TRBV2
j_gene: TRBJ1-3
CDR3aa: CASSWGQLSGNTIYF
CDR3nt: TGTGCCAGCAGCTGGGGACAGCTCTCTGGAAACACCATATATTTT

d_gene: TRBD1
abundance: NA
v_gene: TRBV5-1
j_gene: TRBJ1-4
CDR3aa: CASSPAGQGAANEKLFF
CDR3nt: TGCGCCAGCAGCCCTGCTGGACAGGGGGCGGCTAATGAAAAACTGTTTTTT

d_gene: TRBD1
abundance: NA
v_gene: TRBV11-2
j_gene: TRBJ2-5
CDR3aa: CASSVRDRGETQYF
CDR3nt: TGTGCCAGCAGCGTTAGGGACAGGGGTGAGACCCAGTACTTC

d_gene: TRBD1
abundance: NA
v_gene: TRBV5-6
j_gene: TRBJ1-2
CDR3aa: CASSFRQGANYGYTF
CDR3nt: TGTGCCAGCAGCTTCCGACAGGGGGCGAACTATGGCTACACCTTC

d_gene: NA
abundance: NA
v_gene: TRBV7-9
j_gene: TRBJ2-1
CDR3aa: CASGMGENSYNEQFF
CDR3nt: TGTGCCAGCGGGATGGGGGAAAACTCCTACAATGAGCAGTTCTTC

d_gene: NA
abundance: NA
v_gene: TRBV5-1
j_gene: TRBJ2-5
CDR3aa: CASSLGGNQETQYF
CDR3nt: TGCGCCAGCAGCTTGGGGGGCAACCAAGAGACCCAGTACTTC

d_gene: NA
abundance: NA
v_gene: TRBV18
j_gene: TRBJ2-3
CDR3aa: CASSPGRDTQYF
CDR3nt: TGTGCCAGCTCACCGGGGCGGGATACGCAGTATTTT

d_gene: NA
abundance: NA
v_gene: TRBV6-4
j_gene: TRBJ1-4
CDR3aa: CASSRGVNEKLFF
CDR3nt: TGTGCCAGCAGTCGGGGGGTTAATGAAAAACTGTTTTTT

d_gene: TRBD2
abundance: NA
v_gene: TRBV11-2
j_gene: TRBJ2-2
CDR3aa: CASSGSGRSTGELFF
CDR3nt: TGTGCCAGCAGCGGTAGCGGGAGGAGCACCGGGGAGCTGTTTTTT

d_gene: NA
abundance: NA
v_gene: TRBV5-1
j_gene: TRBJ1-1
CDR3aa: CASSLPSMNTEAFF
CDR3nt: TGCGCCAGCAGCTTGCCCAGCATGAACACTGAAGCTTTCTTT

d_gene: NA
abundance: NA
v_gene: TRBV6-6
j_gene: TRBJ1-5
CDR3aa: CASSYGVNQPQHF
CDR3nt: TGTGCCAGCAGTTACGGGGTCAATCAGCCCCAGCATTTT

d_gene: NA
abundance: NA
v_gene: TRBV7-6
j_gene: TRBJ2-7
CDR3aa: CASSLAKTADLLGEQYF
CDR3nt: TGTGCCAGCAGCTTAGCGAAGACGGCAGACCTCCTTGGCGAGCAGTACTTC

d_gene: NA
abundance: NA
v_gene: TRBV19
j_gene: TRBJ2-5
CDR3aa: CASSIGAGEETQYF
CDR3nt: TGTGCCAGTAGTATTGGGGCAGGGGAGGAGACCCAGTACTTC

d_gene: TRBD2
abundance: once
v_gene: TRBV5-1
j_gene: TRBJ2-7
CDR3aa: CASSGRLAGRSYEQYF
CDR3nt: TGCGCCAGCAGCGGACGACTAGCGGGACGTTCCTACGAGCAGTACTTC

d_gene: NA
abundance: NA
v_gene: TRBV9
j_gene: TRBJ2-2
CDR3aa: CASSGYPGHQLGASTGELFF
CDR3nt: TGTGCCAGCAGCGGTTATCCGGGACACCAATTGGGAGCGTCCACCGGGGAGCTGTTTTTT

d_gene: TRBD2
abundance: NA
v_gene: TRBV6-6
j_gene: TRBJ2-7
CDR3aa: CASSSSGLAGVQKYF
CDR3nt: TGTGCCAGCAGTTCATCTGGACTAGCGGGAGTTCAGAAGTACTTC

d_gene: TRBD1
abundance: once
v_gene: TRBV28
j_gene: TRBJ1-5
CDR3aa: CASSLFRTGKDQPQHF
CDR3nt: TGTGCCAGCAGTTTGTTCAGGACAGGGAAGGATCAGCCCCAGCATTTT

d_gene: NA
abundance: once
v_gene: TRBV28
j_gene: TRBJ1-5
CDR3aa: CASSLLIGTKNQPQHF
CDR3nt: TGTGCCAGCAGTTTACTAATAGGGACTAAGAATCAGCCCCAGCATTTT

d_gene: TRBD1
abundance: NA
v_gene: TRBV5-4
j_gene: TRBJ1-2
CDR3aa: CASSSLLQGAYGYTF
CDR3nt: TGTGCCAGCAGCTCTCTACTACAGGGGGCCTATGGCTACACCTTC

d_gene: NA
abundance: NA
v_gene: TRBV28
j_gene: TRBJ1-1
CDR3aa: CASSPRGGGTEAFF
CDR3nt: TGTGCCAGCAGTCCTAGGGGAGGGGGCACTGAAGCTTTCTTT

d_gene: TRBD1
abundance: NA
v_gene: TRBV4-2
j_gene: TRBJ2-1
CDR3aa: CASSRDRGINEQFF
CDR3nt: TGTGCCAGCAGTCGGGACAGGGGAATCAATGAGCAGTTCTTC

d_gene: NA
abundance: NA
v_gene: TRBV5-1
j_gene: TRBJ1-5
CDR3aa: CASSFRVNRAGQPQHF
CDR3nt: TGCGCCAGCAGCTTCAGAGTCAACAGGGCGGGTCAGCCCCAGCATTTT

d_gene: TRBD1
abundance: NA
v_gene: TRBV18
j_gene: TRBJ2-5
CDR3aa: CASSHRDRGETQYF
CDR3nt: TGTGCCAGCTCCCACCGCGACAGGGGAGAGACCCAGTACTTC

d_gene: TRBD1
abundance: NA
v_gene: TRBV11-2
j_gene: TRBJ2-7
CDR3aa: CASTLGYRGDEQYF
CDR3nt: TGTGCCAGCACCCTAGGATACAGGGGGGACGAGCAGTACTTC

d_gene: TRBD2
abundance: NA
v_gene: TRBV7-2
j_gene: TRBJ2-7
CDR3aa: CASSSNRGGSSYEQYF
CDR3nt: TGTGCCAGCAGCTCCAACCGGGGCGGGAGCTCCTACGAGCAGTACTTC

d_gene: NA
abundance: once
v_gene: TRBV2
j_gene: TRBJ2-2
CDR3aa: CASSEDRGITGELFF
CDR3nt: TGTGCCAGCAGTGAAGATAGGGGGATCACCGGGGAGCTGTTTTTT

d_gene: NA
abundance: NA
v_gene: TRBV6-6
j_gene: TRBJ2-5
CDR3aa: CASSPPGLGQYF
CDR3nt: TGTGCCAGCAGCCCACCGGGCCTGGGCCAGTACTTC

d_gene: TRBD1
abundance: NA
v_gene: TRBV11-2
j_gene: TRBJ1-2
CDR3aa: CASSFLPGQYNGYTF
CDR3nt: TGTGCCAGCAGCTTTCTACCGGGACAGTACAATGGCTACACCTTC

d_gene: TRBD2
abundance: NA
v_gene: TRBV2
j_gene: TRBJ2-5
CDR3aa: CASSAREAETQYF
CDR3nt: TGTGCCAGCAGTGCGCGGGAGGCCGAGACCCAGTACTTC

d_gene: NA
abundance: NA
v_gene: TRBV29-1
j_gene: TRBJ2-3
CDR3aa: CSGKGQLFTDTQYF
CDR3nt: TGCAGTGGAAAAGGACAGCTATTCACAGATACGCAGTATTTT

d_gene: TRBD1
abundance: NA
v_gene: TRBV2
j_gene: TRBJ2-7
CDR3aa: CASSVASGTGYYEQYF
CDR3nt: TGTGCCAGCAGTGTAGCCTCCGGGACAGGGTACTACGAGCAGTACTTC

d_gene: NA
abundance: NA
v_gene: TRBV5-6
j_gene: TRBJ1-4
CDR3aa: CASSPLTGRVEKLFF
CDR3nt: TGTGCCAGCAGCCCATTGACAGGTCGGGTTGAAAAACTGTTTTTT

d_gene: TRBD1
abundance: NA
v_gene: TRBV30
j_gene: TRBJ1-4
CDR3aa: CAWSLGQGIEKLFF
CDR3nt: TGTGCCTGGAGTCTAGGACAGGGGATCGAAAAACTGTTTTTT

d_gene: TRBD2
abundance: NA
v_gene: TRBV7-2
j_gene: TRBJ2-4
CDR3aa: CASSLGTSGNIQYF
CDR3nt: TGTGCCAGCAGCCTGGGGACTAGCGGAAACATTCAGTACTTC

d_gene: TRBD1
abundance: NA
v_gene: TRBV10-3
j_gene: TRBJ2-3
CDR3aa: CAISALRDRGLDTQYF
CDR3nt: TGTGCCATCAGTGCGCTCCGGGACAGGGGCTTAGATACGCAGTATTTT

d_gene: NA
abundance: NA
v_gene: TRBV9
j_gene: TRBJ2-3
CDR3aa: CASSVTRQSTDTQYF
CDR3nt: TGTGCCAGCAGCGTGACCCGCCAAAGCACAGATACGCAGTATTTT

d_gene: TRBD2
abundance: NA
v_gene: TRBV10-3
j_gene: TRBJ2-7
CDR3aa: CAISLSGASGRWRNRTYEQYF
CDR3nt: TGTGCCATCAGCCTCTCAGGGGCTAGCGGGAGATGGAGGAACCGAACCTACGAGCAGTACTTC

d_gene: NA
abundance: NA
v_gene: TRBV7-9
j_gene: TRBJ2-5
CDR3aa: CASSLGVEGQTQYF
CDR3nt: TGTGCCAGCAGCCTGGGGGTCGAGGGTCAGACCCAGTACTTC

d_gene: NA
abundance: once
v_gene: TRBV6-6
j_gene: TRBJ2-7
CDR3aa: CASSYPPPFGEQYF
CDR3nt: TGTGCCAGCAGTTACCCCCCACCGTTTGGGGAGCAGTACTTC

d_gene: TRBD2
abundance: once
v_gene: TRBV6-6
j_gene: TRBJ2-7
CDR3aa: CASSSTTLAGGSEQYF
CDR3nt: TGTGCCAGCAGTTCCACCACACTAGCGGGAGGGTCTGAGCAGTACTTC

d_gene: NA
abundance: NA
v_gene: TRBV5-5
j_gene: TRBJ2-2
CDR3aa: CASSSGPIWTGELFF
CDR3nt: TGTGCCAGCAGTTCCGGGCCTATCTGGACCGGGGAGCTGTTTTTT

d_gene: TRBD1
abundance: NA
v_gene: TRBV14
j_gene: TRBJ1-1
CDR3aa: CASSQYRGQITEAFF
CDR3nt: TGTGCCAGCAGCCAGTACAGGGGGCAAATCACTGAAGCTTTCTTT

d_gene: NA
abundance: NA
v_gene: TRBV4-2
j_gene: TRBJ2-1
CDR3aa: CASSQGGSAEQFF
CDR3nt: TGTGCCAGCAGCCAAGGGGGGTCCGCTGAGCAGTTCTTC